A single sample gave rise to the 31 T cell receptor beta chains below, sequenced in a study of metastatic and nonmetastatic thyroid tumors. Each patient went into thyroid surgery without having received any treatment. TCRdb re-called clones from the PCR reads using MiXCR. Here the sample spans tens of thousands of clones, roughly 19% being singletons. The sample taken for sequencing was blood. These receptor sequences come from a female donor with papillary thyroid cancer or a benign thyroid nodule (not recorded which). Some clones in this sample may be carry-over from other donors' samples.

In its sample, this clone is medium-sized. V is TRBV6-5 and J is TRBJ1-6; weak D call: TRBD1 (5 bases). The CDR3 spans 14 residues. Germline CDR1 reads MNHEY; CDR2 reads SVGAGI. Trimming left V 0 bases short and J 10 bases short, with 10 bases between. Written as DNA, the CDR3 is TGTGCCAGCAGTTACTCGTTGGGACCCTCACCCCTCCACTTT. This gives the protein CASSYSLGPSPLHF.

CDR3 loop: CASSFRGSWAQYF. CDR3 bases: TGTGCCAGCAGCTTCCGGGGGTCCTGGGCGCAGTACTTC. V is TRBV14 and J is TRBJ2-7, with D maybe TRBD2 (6 bases). V lost 5 bases to trimming and J lost 9 bases, with 17 bases between them. From germline, CDR1 is SGHDN and CDR2 FVKESK. This CDR3 is built from 13 residues.

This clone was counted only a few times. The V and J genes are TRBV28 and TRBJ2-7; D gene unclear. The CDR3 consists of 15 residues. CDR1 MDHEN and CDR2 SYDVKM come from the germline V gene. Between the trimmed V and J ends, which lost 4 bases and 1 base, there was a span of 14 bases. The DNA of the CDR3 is TGTGCCAGCAGTTCCCCAACTTTTAGGTCCTACGAGCAGTACTTC. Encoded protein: CASSSPTFRSYEQYF.

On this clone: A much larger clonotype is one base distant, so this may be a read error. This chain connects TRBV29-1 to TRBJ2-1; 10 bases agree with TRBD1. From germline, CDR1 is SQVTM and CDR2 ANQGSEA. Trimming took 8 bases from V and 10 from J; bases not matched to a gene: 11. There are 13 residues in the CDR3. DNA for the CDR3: TGCAGCCTAAGGGGACAGGGGTCAAGGGAGCAGTTCTTC. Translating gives CSLRGQGSREQFF.

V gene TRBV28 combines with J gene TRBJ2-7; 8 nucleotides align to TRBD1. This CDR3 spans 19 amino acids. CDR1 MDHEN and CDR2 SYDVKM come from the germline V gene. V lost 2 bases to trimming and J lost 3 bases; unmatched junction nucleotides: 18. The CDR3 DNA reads TGTGCCAGCAGTTTAATACTCAGGGGGACAGGCATCCTCAACTACGAGCAGTACTTC. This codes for CASSLILRGTGILNYEQYF.

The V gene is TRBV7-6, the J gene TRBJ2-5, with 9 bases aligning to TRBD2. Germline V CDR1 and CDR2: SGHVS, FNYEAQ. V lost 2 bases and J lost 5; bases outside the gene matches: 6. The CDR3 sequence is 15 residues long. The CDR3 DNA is TGTGCCAGCAGCTTATATGCGGGAGGGGCGGAGACCCAGTACTTC. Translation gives CASSLYAGGAETQYF.

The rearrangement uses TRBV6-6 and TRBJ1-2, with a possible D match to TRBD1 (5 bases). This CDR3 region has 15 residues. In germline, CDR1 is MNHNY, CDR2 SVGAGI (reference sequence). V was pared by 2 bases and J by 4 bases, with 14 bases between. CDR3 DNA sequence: TGTGCCAGCAGTTACAGGGGAATCCGGGGCTATGGCTACACCTTC. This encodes CASSYRGIRGYGYTF.

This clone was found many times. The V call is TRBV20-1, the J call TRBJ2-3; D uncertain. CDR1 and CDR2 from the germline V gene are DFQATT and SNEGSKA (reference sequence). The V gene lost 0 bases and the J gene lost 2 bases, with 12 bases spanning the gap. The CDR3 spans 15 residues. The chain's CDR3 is CSARDLRLTTDTQYF. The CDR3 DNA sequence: TGCAGTGCTAGAGATCTGAGACTTACCACAGATACGCAGTATTTT.

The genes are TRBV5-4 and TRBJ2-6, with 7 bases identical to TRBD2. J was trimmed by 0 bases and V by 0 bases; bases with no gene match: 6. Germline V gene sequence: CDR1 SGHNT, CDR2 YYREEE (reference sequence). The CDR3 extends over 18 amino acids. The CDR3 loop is CASSLAGEGHSGANVLTF. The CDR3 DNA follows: TGTGCCAGCAGCTTGGCGGGGGAGGGGCACTCTGGGGCCAACGTCCTGACTTTC.

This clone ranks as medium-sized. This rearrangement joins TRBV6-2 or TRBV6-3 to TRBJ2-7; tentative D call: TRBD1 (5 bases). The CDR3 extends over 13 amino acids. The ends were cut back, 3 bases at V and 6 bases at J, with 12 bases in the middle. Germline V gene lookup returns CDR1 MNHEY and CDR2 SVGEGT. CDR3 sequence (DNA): TGTGCCAGCAGTTATCGCAGGGCAGCCGAGCAGTACTTC. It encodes CASSYRRAAEQYF.

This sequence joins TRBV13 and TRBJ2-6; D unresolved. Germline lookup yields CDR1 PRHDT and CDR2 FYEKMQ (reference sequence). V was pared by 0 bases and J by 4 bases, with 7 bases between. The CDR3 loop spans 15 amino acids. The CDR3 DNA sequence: TGTGCCAGCAGCTTAGGAGATACCGGGGCCAACGTCCTGACTTTC. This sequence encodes CASSLGDTGANVLTF.

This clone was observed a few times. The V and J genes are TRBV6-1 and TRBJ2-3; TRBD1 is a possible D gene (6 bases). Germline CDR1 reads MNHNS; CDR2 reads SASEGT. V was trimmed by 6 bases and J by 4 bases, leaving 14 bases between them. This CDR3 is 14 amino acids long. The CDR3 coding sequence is TGTGCCAGCAGAATGACAGGTGGGGCAGATACGCAGTATTTT. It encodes CASRMTGGADTQYF.

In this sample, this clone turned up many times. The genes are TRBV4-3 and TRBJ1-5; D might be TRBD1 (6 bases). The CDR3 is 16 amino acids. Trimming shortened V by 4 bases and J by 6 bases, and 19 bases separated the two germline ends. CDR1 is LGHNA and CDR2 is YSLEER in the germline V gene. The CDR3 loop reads CASSRGLGTLGQPQHF. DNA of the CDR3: TGCGCCAGCAGCCGCGGACTTGGGACATTAGGTCAGCCCCAGCATTTT.

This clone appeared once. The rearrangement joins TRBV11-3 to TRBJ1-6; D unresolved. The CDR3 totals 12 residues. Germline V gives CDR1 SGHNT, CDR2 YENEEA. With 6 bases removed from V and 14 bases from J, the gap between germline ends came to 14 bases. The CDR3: CASRPGPPTLHF. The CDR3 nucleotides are TGTGCCAGCAGGCCAGGACCCCCAACCCTCCACTTT.

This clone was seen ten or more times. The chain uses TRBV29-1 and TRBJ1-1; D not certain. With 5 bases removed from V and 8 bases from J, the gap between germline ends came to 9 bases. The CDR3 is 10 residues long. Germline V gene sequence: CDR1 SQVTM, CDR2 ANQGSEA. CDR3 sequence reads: CSVLGAEAFF. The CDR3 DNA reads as TGCAGCGTTTTGGGTGCCGAAGCTTTCTTT.

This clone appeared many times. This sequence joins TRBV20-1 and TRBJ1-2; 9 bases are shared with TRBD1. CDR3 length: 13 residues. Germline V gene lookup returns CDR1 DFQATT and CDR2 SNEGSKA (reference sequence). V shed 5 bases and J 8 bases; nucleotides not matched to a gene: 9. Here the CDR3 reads CSAYGDRVDGYTF. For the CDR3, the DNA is TGCAGTGCTTACGGGGACAGGGTGGACGGCTACACCTTC.

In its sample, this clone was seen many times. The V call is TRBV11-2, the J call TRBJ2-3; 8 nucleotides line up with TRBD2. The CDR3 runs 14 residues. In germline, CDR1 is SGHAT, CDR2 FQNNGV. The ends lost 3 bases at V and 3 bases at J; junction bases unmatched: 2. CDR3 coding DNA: TGTGCCAGCAGCTTTGAGCGGGGGACAGATACGCAGTATTTT. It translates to CASSFERGTDTQYF.

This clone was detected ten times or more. The CDR3 spells CASSPAAASGLENEQFF. The CDR3 nucleotides are TGTGCCAGCAGCCCTGCCGCGGCTAGCGGGTTGGAGAATGAGCAGTTCTTC. The rearrangement uses TRBV4-2 and TRBJ2-1; 8 bases line up with TRBD2. Germline CDR1 is LGHNA and CDR2 is YNFKEQ. The CDR3 is made up of 17 amino acids. The trim removed 4 bases at V and 7 bases at J, leaving 15 bases unmatched.

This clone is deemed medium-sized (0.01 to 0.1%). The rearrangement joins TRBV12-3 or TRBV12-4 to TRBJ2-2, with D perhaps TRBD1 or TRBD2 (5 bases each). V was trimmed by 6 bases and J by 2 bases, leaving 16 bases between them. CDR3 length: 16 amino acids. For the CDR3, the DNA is TGTGCCAGCAGGGACCGAGGGGCCGGAAACACCGGGGAGCTGTTTTTT. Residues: CASRDRGAGNTGELFF.

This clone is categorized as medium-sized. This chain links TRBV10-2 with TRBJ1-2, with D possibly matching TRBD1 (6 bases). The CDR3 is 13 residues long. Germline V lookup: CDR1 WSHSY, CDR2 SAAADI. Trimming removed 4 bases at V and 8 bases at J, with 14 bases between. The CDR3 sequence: CASSGSGEEGYTF. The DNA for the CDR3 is TGCGCCAGCAGTGGCTCAGGGGAGGAAGGCTACACCTTC.

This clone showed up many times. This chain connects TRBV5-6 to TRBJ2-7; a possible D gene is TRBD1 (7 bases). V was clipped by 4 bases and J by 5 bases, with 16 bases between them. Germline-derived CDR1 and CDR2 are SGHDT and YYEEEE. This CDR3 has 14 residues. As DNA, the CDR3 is TGTGCCAGCAGCGGGTTACAGGGGACTCACGAGCAGTACTTC. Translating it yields CASSGLQGTHEQYF. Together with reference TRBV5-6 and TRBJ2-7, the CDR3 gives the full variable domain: DAGVTQSPTHLIKTRGQQVTLRCSPKSGHDTVSWYQQALGQGPQFIFQYYEEEERQRGNFPDRFSGHQFPNYSSELNVNALLLGDSALYLCASSGLQGTHEQYFGPGTRLTVT.

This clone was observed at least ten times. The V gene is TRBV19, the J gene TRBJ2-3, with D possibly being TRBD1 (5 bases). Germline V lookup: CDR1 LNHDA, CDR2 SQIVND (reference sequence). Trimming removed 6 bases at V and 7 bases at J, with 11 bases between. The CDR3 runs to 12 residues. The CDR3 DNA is TGTGCCAGTAGGCAGGACATCAATACGCAGTATTTT. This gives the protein CASRQDINTQYF.

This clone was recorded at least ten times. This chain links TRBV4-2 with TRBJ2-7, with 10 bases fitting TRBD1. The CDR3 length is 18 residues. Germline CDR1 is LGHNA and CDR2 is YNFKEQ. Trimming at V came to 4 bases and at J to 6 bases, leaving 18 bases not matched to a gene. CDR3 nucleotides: TGTGCCAGCAGCCTTCAGCGCATGACAGGGGGCGGCGGCGGCGAGCAGTACTTC. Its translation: CASSLQRMTGGGGGEQYF.

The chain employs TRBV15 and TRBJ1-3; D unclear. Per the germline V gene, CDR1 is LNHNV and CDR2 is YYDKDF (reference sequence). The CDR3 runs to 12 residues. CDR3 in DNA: TGTGCAAGCAGCAGAGAGGGAAACACCATATATTTT. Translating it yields CASSREGNTIYF.

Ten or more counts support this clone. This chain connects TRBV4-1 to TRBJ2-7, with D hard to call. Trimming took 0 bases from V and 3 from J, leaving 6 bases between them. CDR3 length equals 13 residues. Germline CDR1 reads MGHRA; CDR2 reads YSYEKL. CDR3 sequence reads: CASSQDVGYEQYF. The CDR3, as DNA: TGCGCCAGCAGCCAAGATGTGGGCTACGAGCAGTACTTC.

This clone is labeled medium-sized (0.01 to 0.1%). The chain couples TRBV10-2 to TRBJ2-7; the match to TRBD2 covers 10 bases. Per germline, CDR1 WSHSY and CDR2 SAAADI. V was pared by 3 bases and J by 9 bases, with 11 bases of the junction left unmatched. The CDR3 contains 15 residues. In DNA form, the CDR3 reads TGCGCCAGCAGTGACCAGGGGGCTAGCGGGGGACGGCAGTACTTC. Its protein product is CASSDQGASGGRQYF.

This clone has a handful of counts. The CDR3 loop is CASSTSSYEQYF. CDR3 DNA sequence: TGTGCCAGCAGTACGAGCTCCTACGAGCAGTACTTC. The chain recombines TRBV6-1 with TRBJ2-7, with D unresolved. V was trimmed by 5 bases and J by 0 bases, leaving 5 bases between them. Per the germline V gene, CDR1 is MNHNS and CDR2 is SASEGT. The CDR3 totals 12 residues.

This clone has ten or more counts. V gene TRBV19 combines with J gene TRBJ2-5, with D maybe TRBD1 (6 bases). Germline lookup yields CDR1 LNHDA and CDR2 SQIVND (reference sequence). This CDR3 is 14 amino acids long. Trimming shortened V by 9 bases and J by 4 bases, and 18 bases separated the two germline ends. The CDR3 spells CASSLAQGSETQYF. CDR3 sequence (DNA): TGTGCCAGCTCCCTTGCCCAGGGGTCAGAGACCCAGTACTTC.

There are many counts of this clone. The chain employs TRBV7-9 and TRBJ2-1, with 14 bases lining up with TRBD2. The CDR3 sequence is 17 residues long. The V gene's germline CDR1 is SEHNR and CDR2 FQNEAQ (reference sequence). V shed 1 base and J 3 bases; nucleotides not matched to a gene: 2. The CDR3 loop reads CASSLGGTSGGYNEQFF. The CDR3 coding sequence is TGTGCCAGCAGCTTAGGGGGGACTAGCGGGGGCTACAATGAGCAGTTCTTC.

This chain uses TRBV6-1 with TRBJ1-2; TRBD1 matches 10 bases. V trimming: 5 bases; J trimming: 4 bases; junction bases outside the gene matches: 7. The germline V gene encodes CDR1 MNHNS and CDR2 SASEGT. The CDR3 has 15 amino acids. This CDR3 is CASSLGTGVGYGYTF. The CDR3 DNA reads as TGTGCCAGCAGTCTCGGGACAGGGGTAGGCTATGGCTACACCTTC.

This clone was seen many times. In nucleotides, the CDR3 is TGCGCCAGCAGTGAGTCGTCGGCGAGGGCTGAAGCTTTCTTT. The encoded protein is CASSESSARAEAFF. J is TRBJ1-1 and V is TRBV10-1; D unresolved. Trimming removed 0 bases from V and 6 bases from J, with 11 bases in between. The CDR3 has 14 residues. Germline V gene lookup returns CDR1 WNHNN and CDR2 SYGVQD (reference sequence).